The 30 T cell receptor beta chains below come from one sample, sequenced in a study of blood T cell repertoires in COVID-19. TCRdb's table, derived via immunoSEQ multiplex PCR, lists solely in-frame clones and lacks some. The sample shows over 300,000 clones, around 85% of them seen only once. Sequenced sample: peripheral blood. The receptors derive from a human donor in a cohort sampled during active COVID-19.

The chain joins TRBV5-1 to TRBJ1-1; TRBD1 matches 8 bases. Germline CDR1 reads SGHRS; CDR2 reads YFSETQ. The CDR3 length is 13 residues. V shed 1 base, J shed 7 bases, and the junction held 3 bases outside the gene matches. The CDR3 is CASSLRQGFEAFF. CDR3 nucleotide sequence: TGCGCCAGCAGCTTGCGACAGGGGTTTGAAGCTTTCTTT.

This clone is a singleton in its sample. The genes are TRBV30 and TRBJ1-1; maybe TRBD1 (5 bases). This CDR3 contains 11 residues. Looked up from germline, CDR1 is GTSNPN and CDR2 is SVGIG (reference sequence). V was clipped by 2 bases and J by 11 bases, with 12 bases between them. The CDR3 region is CAWSWGDLAFF. The CDR3 region has the DNA TGTGCCTGGAGTTGGGGGGATTTGGCTTTCTTT.

This chain joins TRBV29-1 and TRBJ2-1; D might be TRBD2 (5 bases). Between the trimmed V and J ends, which lost 4 bases and 6 bases, there was a span of 13 bases. Germline assignment: CDR1 SQVTM and CDR2 ANQGSEA. The CDR3 covers 13 residues. For the CDR3, the DNA is TGCAGCGTTGGGTGGGAGTTCGCCAATGAGCAGTTCTTC. It translates to CSVGWEFANEQFF.

This rearrangement joins TRBV7-9 to TRBJ2-3; 7 positions agree with TRBD2. CDR1 is SEHNR and CDR2 is FQNEAQ in the germline V gene (reference sequence). The CDR3 runs 14 residues. With 5 bases clipped from V and 2 bases from J, the junction kept 4 bases outside the gene matches. CDR3 amino acids: CASSTLADTDTQYF. CDR3 nucleotide sequence: TGTGCCAGCAGCACCCTAGCGGACACAGATACGCAGTATTTT. The full variable domain, in which reference TRBV7-9 and TRBJ2-3 provide the parts outside the CDR3, is DTGVSQNPRHKITKRGQNVTFRCDPISEHNRLYWYRQTLGQGPEFLTYFQNEAQLEKSRLLSDRFSAERPKGSFSTLEIQRTEQGDSAMYLCASSTLADTDTQYFGPGTRLTVL.

The V call is TRBV24-1, the J call TRBJ1-3; D might be TRBD1 (6 bases). This CDR3 has 16 residues. Trimming took 4 bases from V and 0 from J, leaving 12 bases between them. Germline CDR1 is KGHDR and CDR2 is SFDVKD. In DNA, the CDR3 is TGTGCCACCAGTGACCCCACAGGGAGCTCTGGAAACACCATATATTTT. Translated, it gives CATSDPTGSSGNTIYF.

This chain connects TRBV5-1 to TRBJ2-7; the match to TRBD1 covers 9 bases. Trimming took 2 bases from V and 3 from J; bases not matched to a gene: 6. There are 15 residues in the CDR3. CDR1 is SGHRS, CDR2 YFSETQ, per germline. The CDR3: CASSFWTGVLYEQYF. The CDR3 DNA follows: TGCGCCAGCAGCTTTTGGACAGGGGTCCTCTACGAGCAGTACTTC.

This chain links TRBV24-1 with TRBJ1-5, with unresolved D. Germline lookup yields CDR1 KGHDR and CDR2 SFDVKD. The CDR3 is 13 amino acids. The V end lost 6 bases, the J end lost 4 bases, and 9 bases lay between the germline ends. CDR3 region: CATSTPGNQPQHF. CDR3 in DNA: TGTGCCACCAGTACCCCCGGGAATCAGCCCCAGCATTTT.

V and J are TRBV4-2 and TRBJ1-5; 10 bases match TRBD1. V shed 4 bases and J 7 bases; nucleotides not matched to a gene: 10. This CDR3 has 16 amino acids. Germline-derived CDR1 and CDR2 are LGHNA and YNFKEQ. CDR3 nucleotides: TGTGCCAGCAGCCGATCCCAGGGGACAGGGGAGCAGCCCCAGCATTTT. Translating it yields CASSRSQGTGEQPQHF.

The chain has TRBV19 and TRBJ1-5; TRBD1 is a possible D gene (6 bases). CDR3 length: 14 amino acids. Trimming left V 7 bases short and J 2 bases short, with 12 bases between. The germline V gene has CDR1 LNHDA and CDR2 SQIVND (reference sequence). The CDR3 is CASTLRQGNQPQHF. CDR3 bases: TGTGCCAGTACCCTACGACAGGGCAATCAGCCCCAGCATTTT.

There are many counts of this clone. The rearrangement links TRBV6-5 to TRBJ2-5; 7 nucleotides line up with TRBD2. Germline-derived CDR1 and CDR2 are MNHEY and SVGAGI. The CDR3 has 14 amino acids. The V segment lost 8 bases and the J segment 4 bases; nucleotides outside the gene matches: 10. The CDR3 DNA follows: TGTGCCAGCCCCGATGGGGGGGGAGGAGAGACCCAGTACTTC. This translates into CASPDGGGGETQYF.

This rearrangement joins TRBV7-9 to TRBJ1-5, with unresolved D. The CDR3 runs 13 residues. Trimming cost V 5 bases and J 5 bases, with 10 bases left between them. Germline CDR1 and CDR2: SEHNR and FQNEAQ (reference sequence). The CDR3 here is CASSTRADQPQHF. CDR3 bases: TGTGCCAGCAGCACGAGGGCAGATCAGCCCCAGCATTTT.

This clone showed up many times. CDR3 amino acids: CASSFSSSNQPQHF. The CDR3 DNA reads as TGTGCCAGCAGTTTTAGTAGTAGCAATCAGCCCCAGCATTTT. The rearrangement uses TRBV27 and TRBJ1-5; no clear D gene. V gave up 3 bases and J gave up 0 bases, with 6 bases separating them. Germline CDR1 is MNHEY and CDR2 is SMNVEV (reference sequence). The CDR3 sequence is 14 residues long.

The J gene is TRBJ2-2, the V gene TRBV9; D ambiguous. Trimming stripped 0 bases from V and 8 bases from J, with 14 bases between. The CDR3 is 15 amino acids. Germline loops: CDR1 SGDLS, CDR2 YYNGEE. CDR3 loop: CASSVEPGISGELFF. The CDR3 DNA sequence: TGTGCCAGCAGCGTAGAGCCAGGTATTTCTGGGGAGCTGTTTTTT.

The genes are TRBV19 and TRBJ2-1; 7 positions agree with TRBD1. The CDR3 runs 15 residues. Trimming removed 6 bases from V and 0 bases from J; junction bases left unmatched: 5. Germline CDR1 LNHDA, CDR2 SQIVND (reference sequence). This CDR3 is CASRQGSSSYNEQFF. The CDR3, as DNA: TGTGCCAGTAGACAGGGGTCGAGCTCCTACAATGAGCAGTTCTTC. Full variable domain (rest looked up from reference TRBV19 and TRBJ2-1): DGGITQSPKYLFRKEGQNVTLSCEQNLNHDAMYWYRQDPGQGLRLIYYSQIVNDFQKGDIAEGYSVSREKKESFPLTVTSAQKNPTAFYLCASRQGSSSYNEQFFGPGTRLTVL.

The chain is built from TRBV30 and TRBJ2-5, with TRBD2 as a possible D gene (6 bases). CDR3 length equals 13 residues. Trimming stripped 5 bases from V and 5 bases from J, with 15 bases between. CDR1 GTSNPN and CDR2 SVGIG come from the germline V gene (reference sequence). CDR3 protein: CAWSGGSRETQYF. The DNA of the CDR3 is TGTGCCTGGTCCGGGGGATCGAGGGAGACCCAGTACTTC.

The J gene is TRBJ1-1, the V gene TRBV30; D uncertain. V was cut by 3 bases and J by 1 base, with 9 bases left in between. CDR1 is GTSNPN, CDR2 SVGIG, per germline (reference sequence). CDR3 length: 13 amino acids. CDR3: CAWRERPNTEAFF. DNA for the CDR3: TGTGCCTGGAGGGAGAGACCGAACACTGAAGCTTTCTTT.

V and J are TRBV6-5 and TRBJ2-7, with TRBD1 identical over 8 bases. In germline, CDR1 is MNHEY, CDR2 SVGAGI. The length of the CDR3 is 13 residues. The J segment lost 2 bases and the V segment lost 8 bases, leaving 5 bases of the junction unmatched. For the CDR3, the DNA is TGTGCCAGCCGGGGACAGGAAACCTACGAGCAGTACTTC. Translation: CASRGQETYEQYF.

The DNA of the CDR3 is TGTGCCAGCAGCCCCCCCGGGACATGGGGCTACACCTTC. Translation: CASSPPGTWGYTF. The V call is TRBV6-5, the J call TRBJ1-2, with D perhaps TRBD1 (6 bases). V was pared by 6 bases and J by 8 bases, with 16 bases between. The CDR3 runs 13 residues. Germline V gene data show CDR1 as MNHEY and CDR2 as SVGAGI.

The CDR3 loop reads CASRPTGLGANVLTF. In DNA form, the CDR3 reads TGTGCCAGCAGACCAACAGGGCTTGGGGCCAACGTCCTGACTTTC. V is TRBV6-5 and J is TRBJ2-6, with D maybe TRBD1 (6 bases). Trimming cost V 6 bases and J 3 bases, with 12 bases left between them. The CDR3 covers 15 residues. The germline V gene encodes CDR1 MNHEY and CDR2 SVGAGI.

V gene TRBV7-2 combines with J gene TRBJ2-7; 10 positions agree with TRBD2. CDR1 is SGHTA, CDR2 FQGNSA, per germline. Germline trimming cut 1 base from V and 2 bases from J; bases unmatched to any gene: 2. The CDR3 is 15 amino acids. The CDR3 DNA sequence: TGTGCCAGCAGCTTAGGTAGCGGGGGGACCTACGAGCAGTACTTC. Translation: CASSLGSGGTYEQYF.

The genes are TRBV7-9 and TRBJ1-3; TRBD1 aligns across 7 bases. CDR1 SEHNR and CDR2 FQNEAQ come from the germline V gene (reference sequence). This CDR3 region has 15 residues. J was trimmed by 4 bases and V by 6 bases; bases with no gene match: 9. CDR3 in DNA: TGTGCCAGCAGTTCACAGGGGCTTTCCGGAAACACCATATATTTT. Its protein is CASSSQGLSGNTIYF.

This chain links TRBV7-3 with TRBJ1-1, with TRBD1 matching 8 bases. This CDR3 is 17 amino acids long. Germline CDR1 SGHTA, CDR2 FQGTGA. Losses at the gene ends were 5 bases for V and 3 bases for J; bases not matched to a gene: 14. CDR3 sequence: CASSPHGGTGPDTEAFF. CDR3 sequence (DNA): TGTGCCAGCAGCCCACATGGGGGGACAGGCCCCGACACTGAAGCTTTCTTT.

This rearrangement joins TRBV3-1 (or the pseudogene TRBV3-2) to TRBJ2-5, with 8 positions matching TRBD2. The CDR3 has 17 amino acids. Germline V gene sequence: CDR1 LGHDT, CDR2 YNNKEL (reference sequence). The ends lost 4 bases at V and 1 base at J; junction bases unmatched: 11. The CDR3 region has the DNA TGTGCCAGCAGCCGCCTGGGGGCGGGGGGAAGCCAAGAGACCCAGTACTTC. Translated: CASSRLGAGGSQETQYF.

V gene TRBV11-2 combines with J gene TRBJ1-1; D gene uncertain. The CDR3 runs 16 residues. Germline CDR1 is SGHAT and CDR2 is FQNNGV. V was shortened by 1 base and J by 1 base, with 13 bases between the two germline ends. The CDR3 nucleotides are TGTGCCAGCAGCTTAGTCACGGGGTGGACGAACACTGAAGCTTTCTTT. This codes for CASSLVTGWTNTEAFF.

This clone was counted a single time. The V call is TRBV14, the J call TRBJ1-2; D is perhaps TRBD1 (5 bases). Germline loops: CDR1 SGHDN, CDR2 FVKESK. The CDR3 extends over 15 amino acids. Trimming removed 1 base at V and 4 bases at J, with 13 bases between. The CDR3 DNA follows: TGTGCCAGCAGCCAAGGGGGGGAGTCGGCCTATGGCTACACCTTC. Protein product: CASSQGGESAYGYTF. Filled out from reference TRBV14 and TRBJ1-2, the complete variable domain reads EAGVTQFPSHSVIEKGQTVTLRCDPISGHDNLYWYRRVMGKEIKFLLHFVKESKQDESGMPNNRFLAERTGGTYSTLKVQPAELEDSGVYFCASSQGGESAYGYTFGSGTRLTVV.

The chain links TRBV9 to TRBJ1-4; D is undetermined. Germline lookup yields CDR1 SGDLS and CDR2 YYNGEE. CDR3 size: 12 residues. V shed 3 bases and J shed 13 bases, with 13 bases lying between them. This CDR3 is CASSAKSGGLFF. In nucleotides, the CDR3 is TGTGCCAGCAGCGCAAAATCCGGAGGACTGTTTTTT.

V and J are TRBV3-1 (or the pseudogene TRBV3-2) and TRBJ1-1; D unclear. V lost 1 base, J lost 9 bases, and 18 bases lay in between. Germline V gene data show CDR1 as LGHDT and CDR2 as YNNKEL (reference sequence). CDR3 length: 15 amino acids. CDR3 sequence reads: CASSQAPTGGSQAFF. The DNA for the CDR3 is TGTGCCAGCAGCCAAGCTCCCACCGGCGGTAGCCAAGCTTTCTTT.

The rearrangement links TRBV5-6 to TRBJ1-2; D uncertain. This CDR3 comprises 11 residues. Germline CDR1 and CDR2: SGHDT and YYEEEE. Trimming took off 0 bases at V and 6 bases at J, with 3 bases between the two ends. Here the CDR3 DNA reads TGTGCCAGCAGCTTGGCAGATGGCTACACCTTC. Its translation is CASSLADGYTF.

This sequence joins TRBV29-1 and TRBJ1-1; 8 bases line up with TRBD1. The CDR3 is made up of 15 amino acids. Trimming at V came to 4 bases and at J to 6 bases, leaving 13 bases not matched to a gene. Germline V gene data show CDR1 as SQVTM and CDR2 as ANQGSEA. The DNA for the CDR3 is TGCAGCGTTGTAGGCACAACAGGGGGGTCGTCTGAAGCTTTCTTT. Protein sequence: CSVVGTTGGSSEAFF.

V usage is TRBV11-3 and J usage is TRBJ2-1, with a weak D call TRBD1 (5 bases). This CDR3 comprises 11 residues. CDR1 is SGHNT, CDR2 YENEEA, per germline. V was shortened by 4 bases and J by 10 bases, with 8 bases between the two germline ends. The CDR3 coding sequence is TGTGCCAGCAGCTCTAGGGGCGAGCAGTTCTTC. It specifies CASSSRGEQFF. Full variable domain (outside the CDR3, taken from reference TRBV11-3 and TRBJ2-1): EAGVVQSPRYKIIEKKQPVAFWCNPISGHNTLYWYLQNLGQGPELLIRYENEEAVDDSQLPKDRFSAERLKGVDSTLKIQPAELGDSAVYLCASSSRGEQFFGPGTRLTVL.